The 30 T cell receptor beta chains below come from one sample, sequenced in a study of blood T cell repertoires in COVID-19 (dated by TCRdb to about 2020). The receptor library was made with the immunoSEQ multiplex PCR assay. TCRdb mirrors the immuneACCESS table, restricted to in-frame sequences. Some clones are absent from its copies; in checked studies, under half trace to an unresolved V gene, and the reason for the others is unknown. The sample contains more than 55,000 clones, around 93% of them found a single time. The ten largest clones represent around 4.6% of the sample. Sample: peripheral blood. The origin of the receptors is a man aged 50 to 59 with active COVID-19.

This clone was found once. The DNA for the CDR3 is TGTGCCAGTCTCAGGGTTGGACTAGCCGGCGGGGAGCTGTTTTTT. Protein sequence: CASLRVGLAGGELFF. The chain recombines TRBV19 with TRBJ2-2, with 8 bases fitting TRBD2. CDR3 length equals 15 residues. Germline loops: CDR1 LNHDA, CDR2 SQIVND (reference sequence). V lost 8 bases and J lost 7; bases outside the gene matches: 12.

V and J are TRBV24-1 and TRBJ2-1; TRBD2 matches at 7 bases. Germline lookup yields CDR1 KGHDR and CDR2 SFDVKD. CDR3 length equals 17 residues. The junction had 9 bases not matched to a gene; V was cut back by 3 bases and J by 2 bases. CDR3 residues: CATSDPDQGLTYNEQFF. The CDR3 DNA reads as TGTGCCACCAGTGATCCGGATCAGGGACTAACCTACAATGAGCAGTTCTTC.

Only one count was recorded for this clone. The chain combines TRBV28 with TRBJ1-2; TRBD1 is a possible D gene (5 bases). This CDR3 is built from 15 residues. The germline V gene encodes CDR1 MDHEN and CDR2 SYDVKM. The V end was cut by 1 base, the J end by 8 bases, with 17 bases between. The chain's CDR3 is CASSLFVSGTFGYTF. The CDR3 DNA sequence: TGTGCCAGCAGTTTATTTGTCAGCGGGACTTTCGGCTACACCTTC.

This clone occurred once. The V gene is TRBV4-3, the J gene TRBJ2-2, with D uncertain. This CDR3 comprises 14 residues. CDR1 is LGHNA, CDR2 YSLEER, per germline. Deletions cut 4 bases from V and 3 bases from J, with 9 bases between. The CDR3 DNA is TGCGCCAGCAGCCGTTTGACTGACACCGGGGAGCTGTTTTTT. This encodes CASSRLTDTGELFF.

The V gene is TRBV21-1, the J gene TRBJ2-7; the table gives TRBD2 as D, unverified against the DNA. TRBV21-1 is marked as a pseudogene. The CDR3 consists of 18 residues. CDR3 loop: CASSKVLAGSGGSYEQYF. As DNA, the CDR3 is TGTGCCAGCAGCAAAGTCCTAGCGGGAAGCGGGGGTTCCTACGAGCAGTACTTC.

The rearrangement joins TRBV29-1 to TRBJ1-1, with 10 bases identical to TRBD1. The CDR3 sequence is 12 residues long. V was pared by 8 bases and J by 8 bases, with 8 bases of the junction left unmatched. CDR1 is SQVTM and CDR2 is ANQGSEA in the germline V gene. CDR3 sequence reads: CSITGTGEEAFF. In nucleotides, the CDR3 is TGCAGCATCACCGGGACAGGGGAAGAAGCTTTCTTT.

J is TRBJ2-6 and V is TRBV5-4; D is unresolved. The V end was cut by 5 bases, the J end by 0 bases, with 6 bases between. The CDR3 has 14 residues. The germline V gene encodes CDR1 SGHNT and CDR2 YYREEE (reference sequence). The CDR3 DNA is TGTGCCAGCAGAGCGAGCTCTGGGGCCAACGTCCTGACTTTC. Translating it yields CASRASSGANVLTF.

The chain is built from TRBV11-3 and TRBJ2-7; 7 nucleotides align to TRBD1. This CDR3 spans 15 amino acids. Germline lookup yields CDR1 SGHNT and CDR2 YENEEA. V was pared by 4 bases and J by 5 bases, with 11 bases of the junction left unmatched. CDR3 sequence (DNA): TGTGCCAGCAGCTCCAAACAGGGGTTTGAGGACGAGCAGTACTTC. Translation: CASSSKQGFEDEQYF.

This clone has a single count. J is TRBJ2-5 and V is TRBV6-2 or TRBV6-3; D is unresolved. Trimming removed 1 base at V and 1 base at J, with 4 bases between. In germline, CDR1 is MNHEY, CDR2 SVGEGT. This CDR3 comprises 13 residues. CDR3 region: CASSYWPQETQYF. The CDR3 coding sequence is TGTGCCAGCAGTTACTGGCCCCAAGAGACCCAGTACTTC.

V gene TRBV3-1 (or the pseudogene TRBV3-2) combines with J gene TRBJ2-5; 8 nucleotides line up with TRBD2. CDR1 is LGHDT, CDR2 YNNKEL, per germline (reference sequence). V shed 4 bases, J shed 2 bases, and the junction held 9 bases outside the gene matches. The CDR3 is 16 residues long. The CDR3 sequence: CASSPPSSGLQETQYF. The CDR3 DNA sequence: TGTGCCAGCAGCCCCCCATCTAGCGGGCTACAAGAGACCCAGTACTTC.

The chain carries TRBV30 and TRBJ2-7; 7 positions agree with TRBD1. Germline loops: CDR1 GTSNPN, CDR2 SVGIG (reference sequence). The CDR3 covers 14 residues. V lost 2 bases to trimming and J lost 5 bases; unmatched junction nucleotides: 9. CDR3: CAWSNNRGTDEQYF. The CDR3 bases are TGTGCCTGGAGTAATAACAGGGGTACGGACGAGCAGTACTTC.

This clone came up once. DNA of the CDR3: TGTGCCTGGAGTGTAGCCGGGACTAATCAGCCCCAGCATTTT. Protein product: CAWSVAGTNQPQHF. This chain uses TRBV30 with TRBJ1-5; the D gene is possibly TRBD1 (5 bases). The CDR3 spans 14 residues. Trimming left V 0 bases short and J 4 bases short, with 10 bases between. Germline V gene lookup returns CDR1 GTSNPN and CDR2 SVGIG (reference sequence).

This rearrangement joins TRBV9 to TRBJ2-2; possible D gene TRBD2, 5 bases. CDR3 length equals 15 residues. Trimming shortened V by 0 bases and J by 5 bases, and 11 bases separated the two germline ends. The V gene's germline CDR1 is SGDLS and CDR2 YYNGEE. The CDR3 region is CASSVDPSGTGELFF. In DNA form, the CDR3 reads TGTGCCAGCAGCGTAGACCCTTCGGGGACCGGGGAGCTGTTTTTT.

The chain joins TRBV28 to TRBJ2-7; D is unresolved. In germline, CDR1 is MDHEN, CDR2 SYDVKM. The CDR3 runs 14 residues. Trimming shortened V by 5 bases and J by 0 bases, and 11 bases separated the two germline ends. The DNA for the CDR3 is TGTGCCAGCAGTCTCCGACTGCCCTCCTACGAGCAGTACTTC. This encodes CASSLRLPSYEQYF. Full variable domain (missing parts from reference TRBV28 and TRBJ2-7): DVKVTQSSRYLVKRTGEKVFLECVQDMDHENMFWYRQDPGLGLRLIYFSYDVKMKEKGDIPEGYSVSREKKERFSLILESASTNQTSMYLCASSLRLPSYEQYFGPGTRLTVT.

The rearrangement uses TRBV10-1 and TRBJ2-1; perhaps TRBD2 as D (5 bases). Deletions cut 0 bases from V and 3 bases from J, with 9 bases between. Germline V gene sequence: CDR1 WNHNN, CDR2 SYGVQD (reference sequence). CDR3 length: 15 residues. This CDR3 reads CASSESSSVYNEQFF. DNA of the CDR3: TGCGCCAGCAGTGAGTCGAGTAGCGTCTACAATGAGCAGTTCTTC.

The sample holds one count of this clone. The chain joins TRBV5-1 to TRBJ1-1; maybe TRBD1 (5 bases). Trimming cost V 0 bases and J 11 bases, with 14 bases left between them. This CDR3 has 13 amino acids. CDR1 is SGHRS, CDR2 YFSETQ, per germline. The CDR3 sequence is CASSLADNSGAFF. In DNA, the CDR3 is TGCGCCAGCAGCTTGGCGGACAATAGTGGTGCTTTCTTT.

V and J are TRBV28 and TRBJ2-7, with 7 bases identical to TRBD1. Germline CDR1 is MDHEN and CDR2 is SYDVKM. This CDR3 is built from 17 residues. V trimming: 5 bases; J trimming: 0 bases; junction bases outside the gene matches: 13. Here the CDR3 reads CASSGTTGTAHSYEQYF. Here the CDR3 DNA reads TGTGCCAGCAGTGGAACCACGGGGACAGCTCACTCCTACGAGCAGTACTTC.

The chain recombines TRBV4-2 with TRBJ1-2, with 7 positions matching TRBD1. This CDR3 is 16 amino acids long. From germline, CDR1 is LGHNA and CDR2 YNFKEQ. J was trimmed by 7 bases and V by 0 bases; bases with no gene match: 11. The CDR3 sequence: CASSQDSRGREVGYTF. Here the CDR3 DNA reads TGTGCCAGCAGCCAAGATTCGAGGGGGCGAGAAGTTGGCTACACCTTC.

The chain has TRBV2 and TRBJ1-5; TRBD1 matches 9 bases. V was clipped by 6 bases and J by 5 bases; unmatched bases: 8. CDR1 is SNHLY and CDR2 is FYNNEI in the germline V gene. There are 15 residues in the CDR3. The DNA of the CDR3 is TGTGCCAGCAGGGGGACAGGGCGTGTCGATCAGCCCCAGCATTTT. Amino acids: CASRGTGRVDQPQHF.

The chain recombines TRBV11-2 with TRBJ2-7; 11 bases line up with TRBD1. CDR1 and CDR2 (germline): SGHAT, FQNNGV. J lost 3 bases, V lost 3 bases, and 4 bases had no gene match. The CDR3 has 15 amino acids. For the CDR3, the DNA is TGTGCCAGCAGCTTCCTCGGGACAGGGGGCTACGAGCAGTACTTC. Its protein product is CASSFLGTGGYEQYF.

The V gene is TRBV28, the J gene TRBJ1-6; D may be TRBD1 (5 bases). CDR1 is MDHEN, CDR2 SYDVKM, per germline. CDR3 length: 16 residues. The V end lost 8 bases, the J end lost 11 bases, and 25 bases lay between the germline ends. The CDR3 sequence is CASGKEILGVWAPLHF. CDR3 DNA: TGTGCCAGCGGAAAAGAGATTCTAGGGGTCTGGGCACCCCTCCACTTT.

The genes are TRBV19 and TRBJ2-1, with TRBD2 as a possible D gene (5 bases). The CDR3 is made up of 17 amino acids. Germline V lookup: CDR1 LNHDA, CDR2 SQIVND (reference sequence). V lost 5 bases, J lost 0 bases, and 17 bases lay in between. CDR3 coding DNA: TGTGCCAGTAGTGGTTTGGCTCACCGGGGCTCCTACAATGAGCAGTTCTTC. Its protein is CASSGLAHRGSYNEQFF. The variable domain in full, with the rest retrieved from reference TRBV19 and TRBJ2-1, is DGGITQSPKYLFRKEGQNVTLSCEQNLNHDAMYWYRQDPGQGLRLIYYSQIVNDFQKGDIAEGYSVSREKKESFPLTVTSAQKNPTAFYLCASSGLAHRGSYNEQFFGPGTRLTVL.

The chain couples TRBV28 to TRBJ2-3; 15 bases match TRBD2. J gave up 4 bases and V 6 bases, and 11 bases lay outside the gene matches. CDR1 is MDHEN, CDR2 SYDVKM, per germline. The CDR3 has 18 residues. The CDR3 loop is CASSPGLAGGKVPDTQYF. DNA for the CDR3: TGTGCCAGCAGCCCCGGACTAGCGGGGGGGAAGGTCCCAGATACGCAGTATTTT.

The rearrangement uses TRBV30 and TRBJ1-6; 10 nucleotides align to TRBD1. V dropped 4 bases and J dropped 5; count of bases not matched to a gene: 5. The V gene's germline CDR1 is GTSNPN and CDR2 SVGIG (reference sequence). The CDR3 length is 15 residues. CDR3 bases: TGTGCCTGGACGACCGGGACAGGGGATAATTCACCCCTCCACTTT. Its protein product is CAWTTGTGDNSPLHF.

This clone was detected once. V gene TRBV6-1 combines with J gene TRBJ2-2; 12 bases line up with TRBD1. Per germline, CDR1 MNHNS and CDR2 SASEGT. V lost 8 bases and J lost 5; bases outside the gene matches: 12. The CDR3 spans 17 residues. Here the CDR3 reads CASRGTGGFMGTGELFF. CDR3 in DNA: TGTGCCAGCCGTGGGACAGGGGGCTTTATGGGAACCGGGGAGCTGTTTTTT.

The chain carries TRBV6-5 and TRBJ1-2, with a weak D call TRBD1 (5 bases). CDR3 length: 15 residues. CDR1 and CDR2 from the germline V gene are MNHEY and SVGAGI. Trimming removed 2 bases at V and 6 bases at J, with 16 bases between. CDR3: CASSYTGLPGDGYTF. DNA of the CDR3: TGTGCCAGCAGTTACACAGGCCTCCCGGGGGATGGCTACACCTTC.

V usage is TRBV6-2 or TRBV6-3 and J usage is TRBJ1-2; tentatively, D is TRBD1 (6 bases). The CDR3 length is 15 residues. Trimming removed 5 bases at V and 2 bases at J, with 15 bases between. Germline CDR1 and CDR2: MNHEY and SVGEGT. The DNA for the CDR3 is TGTGCCAGCAGTCAACGGTACAGGGAAAACTATGGCTACACCTTC. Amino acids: CASSQRYRENYGYTF.

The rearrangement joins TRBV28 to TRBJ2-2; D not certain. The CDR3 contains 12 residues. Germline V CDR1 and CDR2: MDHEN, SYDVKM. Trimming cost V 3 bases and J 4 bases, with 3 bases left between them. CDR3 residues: CASSLSTGELFF. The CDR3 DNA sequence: TGTGCCAGCAGTTTGAGCACCGGGGAGCTGTTTTTT.

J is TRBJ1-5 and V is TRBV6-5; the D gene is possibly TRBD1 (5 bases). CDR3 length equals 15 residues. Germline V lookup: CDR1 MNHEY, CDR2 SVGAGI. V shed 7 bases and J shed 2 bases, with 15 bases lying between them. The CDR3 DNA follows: TGTGCCAGCACTCTGGACACAGATCGCAATCAGCCCCAGCATTTT. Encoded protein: CASTLDTDRNQPQHF.

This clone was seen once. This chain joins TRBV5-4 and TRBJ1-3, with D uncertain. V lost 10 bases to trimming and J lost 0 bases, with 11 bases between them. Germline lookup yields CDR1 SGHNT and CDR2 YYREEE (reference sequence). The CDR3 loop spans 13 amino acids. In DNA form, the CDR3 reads TGTGCCGGCAAGAGTTTCTCTGGAAACACCATATATTTT. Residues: CAGKSFSGNTIYF.